Shown below are 14 T cell receptor beta chains from a single sample sequenced in a study of blood T cell repertoires in COVID-19. Some clones are missing from TCRdb's copy, which holds only in-frame ones; the method was immunoSEQ multiplex PCR. The table has hundreds of thousands of clones, roughly 86% seen once. The sequencing sample was made of peripheral blood. Receptor source: a woman older than 75 with COVID-19, enrolled during active disease.

This clone appeared a few times. The chain joins TRBV7-6 to TRBJ2-7; 7 bases agree with TRBD1. The CDR3 extends over 14 amino acids. Germline CDR1 reads SGHVS; CDR2 reads FNYEAQ. The V and J ends lost 5 bases and 2 bases, in that order; junction bases with no gene match: 6. CDR3 in amino acids: CASSPATGPYEQYF. DNA of the CDR3: TGTGCCAGCAGCCCCGCGACAGGGCCCTACGAGCAGTACTTC.

The chain carries TRBV4-1 and TRBJ1-2; 9 nucleotides line up with TRBD1. Germline V gene sequence: CDR1 MGHRA, CDR2 YSYEKL. V shed 0 bases, J shed 8 bases, and the junction held 10 bases outside the gene matches. This CDR3 comprises 16 residues. The DNA for the CDR3 is TGCGCCAGCAGCCAAGATAGTGGGACAGGGCGGGGCGGCTACACCTTC. Amino acid sequence: CASSQDSGTGRGGYTF.

V gene TRBV3-1 (or the pseudogene TRBV3-2) combines with J gene TRBJ2-5; D is possibly TRBD1 (6 bases). V shed 1 base and J shed 3 bases, with 9 bases lying between them. CDR1 is LGHDT, CDR2 YNNKEL, per germline (reference sequence). The CDR3 is 14 residues long. The CDR3 protein is CASSQANREETQYF. The CDR3 DNA sequence: TGTGCCAGCAGCCAAGCAAACAGGGAAGAGACCCAGTACTTC.

This CDR3 reads CASSYVPGGSHTF. The CDR3 DNA sequence: TGTGCCAGCAGTTACGTTCCTGGCGGTTCCCACACCTTC. This chain joins TRBV6-2 or TRBV6-3 and TRBJ1-2; D remains ambiguous. CDR1 MNHEY and CDR2 SVGEGT come from the germline V gene. This CDR3 contains 13 residues. Trimming took off 2 bases at V and 12 bases at J, with 16 bases between the two ends.

V is TRBV19 and J is TRBJ2-5, with no clear D. Germline V lookup: CDR1 LNHDA, CDR2 SQIVND (reference sequence). V was trimmed by 4 bases and J by 1 base, leaving 4 bases between them. The CDR3 has 12 residues. The CDR3 reads CASSNFQETQYF. CDR3 DNA: TGTGCCAGTAGTAACTTCCAAGAGACCCAGTACTTC.

V is TRBV6-2 or TRBV6-3 and J is TRBJ1-1, with 7 positions matching TRBD1. The V and J ends lost 2 bases and 0 bases, in that order; junction bases with no gene match: 9. This CDR3 is built from 17 residues. The germline gives CDR1 MNHEY, CDR2 SVGEGT. The CDR3 bases are TGTGCCAGCAGTTACCCGACAGGGCTTAGAATGAACACTGAAGCTTTCTTT. It translates to CASSYPTGLRMNTEAFF.

The chain recombines TRBV3-1 (or the pseudogene TRBV3-2) with TRBJ2-7; D is undetermined. Trimming shortened V by 7 bases and J by 3 bases, and 4 bases separated the two germline ends. This CDR3 comprises 10 residues. Germline-derived CDR1 and CDR2 are LGHDT and YNNKEL (reference sequence). This CDR3 reads CASTLYEQYF. CDR3 nucleotides: TGTGCCAGCACCCTCTACGAGCAGTACTTC.

The genes are TRBV7-2 and TRBJ2-3, with D perhaps matching TRBD2 (6 bases). The germline V gene has CDR1 SGHTA and CDR2 FQGNSA. V lost 2 bases, J lost 7 bases, and 16 bases lay in between. CDR3 length: 15 amino acids. CDR3 sequence (DNA): TGTGCCAGCAGCTTAAGGCTGGTGGGAGGATATACGCAGTATTTT. Translation: CASSLRLVGGYTQYF.

This clone was observed once. The chain combines TRBV4-1 with TRBJ1-1; D is possibly TRBD1 (6 bases). The CDR3 extends over 16 amino acids. Trimming cost V 3 bases and J 3 bases, with 17 bases left between them. The germline CDR1 and CDR2 sequences are MGHRA and YSYEKL. In DNA, the CDR3 is TGCGCCAGCAGCCAGGGCGCAGGGGTTTTGGACACTGAAGCTTTCTTT. It yields the protein CASSQGAGVLDTEAFF.

This sequence joins TRBV7-6 and TRBJ1-1, with 10 bases identical to TRBD1. V trimming: 5 bases; J trimming: 1 base; junction bases outside the gene matches: 4. This CDR3 has 15 residues. Per the germline V gene, CDR1 is SGHVS and CDR2 is FNYEAQ. The CDR3 loop reads CASSLGQGGNTEAFF. The CDR3 DNA is TGTGCCAGCAGCCTCGGACAGGGGGGGAACACTGAAGCTTTCTTT.

The table lists this clone with a count of one. This chain joins TRBV7-9 and TRBJ2-1, with a weak D call TRBD2 (6 bases). CDR1 is SEHNR and CDR2 is FQNEAQ in the germline V gene (reference sequence). The CDR3 runs to 15 residues. Trimming stripped 5 bases from V and 8 bases from J, with 19 bases between. This CDR3 is CASSLTTGVSDEQFF. CDR3 in DNA: TGTGCCAGCAGCCTAACGACGGGGGTAAGCGATGAGCAGTTCTTC.

This chain connects TRBV20-1 to TRBJ1-5, with D tentatively TRBD1 (5 bases). This CDR3 is built from 14 residues. Germline V gene data show CDR1 as DFQATT and CDR2 as SNEGSKA (reference sequence). V lost 3 bases and J 3 bases, leaving 12 bases between the germline ends. The CDR3 DNA reads as TGCAGTGCTAGTCAGGGTGATTCCAATCAGCCCCAGCATTTT. Its translation is CSASQGDSNQPQHF.

The chain joins TRBV5-1 to TRBJ1-6, with 7 bases matching TRBD1. Trimming cost V 4 bases and J 8 bases; bases outside gene matches: 6. CDR3 length: 14 residues. The germline V gene encodes CDR1 SGHRS and CDR2 YFSETQ. The CDR3 bases are TGCGCCAGCAGCCCGGGACAGTTCCATTCACCCCTCCACTTT. This sequence encodes CASSPGQFHSPLHF.

This clone was seen once. This chain joins TRBV11-2 and TRBJ1-3; TRBD1 might be the D (5 bases). The V and J ends lost 2 bases and 0 bases respectively, with 11 bases between them. This CDR3 region has 16 residues. Germline assignment: CDR1 SGHAT and CDR2 FQNNGV. The CDR3 DNA sequence: TGTGCCAGCAGCTTACCAGGGCTTAGCTCTGGAAACACCATATATTTT. Its translation is CASSLPGLSSGNTIYF.